The 19 T cell receptor beta chains given below trace back to one sample, sequenced in a study of chemoradiotherapy in HPV16-positive cancers. Clones were read by immunoSEQ multiplex PCR, and TCRdb kept only the in-frame ones, dropping some. Of 6,000 to 8,000 clones in the sample, over 75% were seen once. Sampling was conducted from a patient who underwent chemoradiotherapy. These receptors all come from a human donor with HPV-associated anogenital cancer.

The chain links TRBV7-6 to TRBJ2-2, with a possible D match to TRBD1 (6 bases). The CDR3 runs 17 residues. Trimming took 5 bases from V and 4 from J, leaving 20 bases between them. Looked up from germline, CDR1 is SGHVS and CDR2 is FNYEAQ. CDR3 sequence (DNA): TGTGCCAGCAGCCACCGAGGGGGACACCTTCGCACCGGGGAGCTGTTTTTT. It encodes CASSHRGGHLRTGELFF.

This chain connects TRBV11-1 to TRBJ2-7, with D perhaps being TRBD1 or TRBD2 (5 bases each). The CDR3 covers 15 residues. Germline lookup yields CDR1 SGHAT and CDR2 FQDESV (reference sequence). V gave up 3 bases and J gave up 0 bases, with 12 bases separating them. This CDR3 is CASSFSRDGSYEQYF. CDR3 sequence (DNA): TGTGCCAGCAGCTTTTCTCGGGACGGCTCCTACGAGCAGTACTTC.

V gene TRBV4-1 combines with J gene TRBJ1-2; D gene ambiguous. The CDR3 sequence is 15 residues long. V shed 1 base and J shed 4 bases, with 13 bases lying between them. Per the germline V gene, CDR1 is MGHRA and CDR2 is YSYEKL. This CDR3 reads CASSQGAARIYGYTF. DNA for the CDR3: TGCGCCAGCAGCCAAGGCGCAGCACGAATCTATGGCTACACCTTC.

The chain employs TRBV28 and TRBJ1-1; D not resolved. The germline gives CDR1 MDHEN, CDR2 SYDVKM. This CDR3 has 14 amino acids. V lost 6 bases, J lost 0 bases, and 11 bases lay in between. The DNA for the CDR3 is TGTGCCAGCAGAACCGACGGGGTGAACACTGAAGCTTTCTTT. This sequence encodes CASRTDGVNTEAFF.

Regarding this clone: Different DNA sequences within this sample yield the same CDR3. V gene TRBV6-5 combines with J gene TRBJ1-5; tentatively, D is TRBD1 (5 bases). The CDR3 length is 15 residues. Trimming stripped 2 bases from V and 10 bases from J, with 18 bases between. The V gene's germline CDR1 is MNHEY and CDR2 SVGAGI. The CDR3: CASSYGPGHGQPQHF. CDR3 bases: TGTGCCAGCAGTTACGGTCCGGGGCACGGTCAACCCCAGCATTTT.

The chain employs TRBV30 and TRBJ1-2; TRBD1 matches 12 bases. Looked up from germline, CDR1 is GTSNPN and CDR2 is SVGIG (reference sequence). V gave up 5 bases and J gave up 8 bases; unmatched junction bases: 9. The CDR3 contains 14 residues. The CDR3 nucleotides read TGTGCCTGGGTCCGGGACAGGGGGCGCGGGGGCTACACCTTC. It encodes CAWVRDRGRGGYTF. Based on the CDR3 plus reference TRBV30 and TRBJ1-2, the full variable domain is SQTIHQWPATLVQPVGSPLSLECTVEGTSNPNLYWYRQAAGRGLQLLFYSVGIGQISSEVPQNLSASRPQDRQFILSSKKLLLSDSGFYLCAWVRDRGRGGYTFGSGTRLTVV.

V usage is TRBV29-1 and J usage is TRBJ1-2, with no clear D. The CDR3 is made up of 14 amino acids. CDR1 and CDR2 from the germline V gene are SQVTM and ANQGSEA. V was clipped by 4 bases and J by 2 bases, with 14 bases between them. In nucleotides, the CDR3 is TGCAGCGTTGGTTCCTCGACGGCCAACTATGGCTACACCTTC. It is translated as CSVGSSTANYGYTF.

This rearrangement joins TRBV20-1 to TRBJ2-1, with unresolved D. V lost 6 bases and J lost 6, with 9 bases in between. Per germline, CDR1 DFQATT and CDR2 SNEGSKA (reference sequence). The CDR3 totals 11 residues. The CDR3 DNA is TGCAGTGCGGCCGAGGTCAATGAGCAGTTCTTC. Amino acid sequence: CSAAEVNEQFF.

This sequence joins TRBV29-1 and TRBJ1-1, with D possibly being TRBD1 (6 bases). Looked up from germline, CDR1 is SQVTM and CDR2 is ANQGSEA. The CDR3 contains 14 residues. The germline V and J ends were trimmed by 7 bases and 4 bases, with 19 bases remaining between them. The CDR3 nucleotides read TGCAGCGCCAAAAGCCTCACAGGGTCCACTGAAGCTTTCTTT. This encodes CSAKSLTGSTEAFF.

The J gene is TRBJ1-1, the V gene TRBV5-4; possible D gene TRBD1, 5 bases. V was shortened by 1 base and J by 0 bases, with 10 bases between the two germline ends. The CDR3 covers 15 residues. Germline CDR1 SGHNT, CDR2 YYREEE (reference sequence). Written as DNA, the CDR3 is TGTGCCAGCAGCTTGATGTCAGGGATGAACACTGAAGCTTTCTTT. Amino acids: CASSLMSGMNTEAFF.

This chain connects TRBV9 to TRBJ1-5; D is unresolved. Germline V gene lookup returns CDR1 SGDLS and CDR2 YYNGEE. The V and J ends lost 5 bases and 3 bases respectively, with 12 bases between them. The CDR3 consists of 14 residues. The CDR3 bases are TGTGCCAGCAGTTTCGGACGTTCCAATCAGCCCCAGCATTTT. This sequence encodes CASSFGRSNQPQHF.

The chain uses TRBV28 and TRBJ1-1; D is undetermined. This CDR3 has 12 residues. Germline loops: CDR1 MDHEN, CDR2 SYDVKM. With 4 bases removed from V and 3 bases from J, the gap between germline ends came to 6 bases. The CDR3 DNA reads TGTGCCAGCAGTTCGAGGCACACTGAAGCTTTCTTT. This gives the protein CASSSRHTEAFF.

CDR3 bases: TGCGCCAGCAGCGCGGGACAGCAAGAGACCCAGTACTTC. Amino acid sequence: CASSAGQQETQYF. The chain couples TRBV5-1 to TRBJ2-5; D may be TRBD1 (7 bases). The V gene's germline CDR1 is SGHRS and CDR2 YFSETQ. The V end was cut by 4 bases, the J end by 2 bases, with 9 bases between. The CDR3 length is 13 residues.

This clone was seen just once. The junction differs from germline at one of its ends, possibly a read error. Other DNA sequences in this specimen translate into the identical CDR3. The chain recombines TRBV7-6 with TRBJ1-5; D remains unclear. Germline V gene lookup returns CDR1 SGHVS and CDR2 FNYEAQ. The CDR3 runs 15 residues. The DNA of the CDR3 is TGTGCCAGCAGCCCCACCCACGGTTACAATCAGCCTCAGCATTTT. Its translation: CASSPTHGYNQPQHF.

Points on this clone: It is likely a read error, because the conserved phenylalanine at the end of the CDR3 is missing. It is unclear where the CDR3 begins or ends on the DNA, so no DNA is shown, and the CDR3 is as TCRdb lists it. The chain joins TRBV22-1 to TRBJ1-2. TRBV22-1 is a known pseudogene. The CDR3 is 16 amino acids long, termini counted. The CDR3 loop reads CPGRGKRKREDLWLHL.

The chain recombines TRBV7-9 with TRBJ2-7; D tentatively reads TRBD1 or TRBD2 (6 bases each). The CDR3 has 16 amino acids. Germline assignment: CDR1 SEHNR and CDR2 FQNEAQ (reference sequence). Trimming stripped 4 bases from V and 2 bases from J, with 18 bases between. The CDR3, as DNA: TGTGCCAGCAGCTCGGGGGCACAACCACGGCCCTACGAGCAGTACTTC. Its protein product is CASSSGAQPRPYEQYF.

The chain combines TRBV9 with TRBJ2-7; TRBD2 aligns across 13 bases. V lost 0 bases, J lost 7 bases, and 7 bases stayed unmatched. The CDR3 is made up of 16 amino acids. CDR1 is SGDLS and CDR2 is YYNGEE in the germline V gene. CDR3 residues: CASSVEPTSGRVEQYF. In DNA, the CDR3 is TGTGCCAGCAGCGTAGAGCCCACTAGCGGGAGGGTTGAGCAGTACTTC.

The chain joins TRBV27 to TRBJ2-7; TRBD1 agrees at 9 bases. V lost 1 base and J lost 4; bases outside the gene matches: 17. Looked up from germline, CDR1 is MNHEY and CDR2 is SMNVEV (reference sequence). The CDR3 is 19 amino acids. CDR3 sequence: CASSLWSGQGRTRLYEQYF. Here the CDR3 DNA reads TGTGCCAGCAGTTTATGGTCGGGACAGGGAAGGACTAGATTGTACGAGCAGTACTTC.

DNA of the CDR3: TGTGCCATCAGTGAGTTTGGGGGAGGAGGACAGCCCCAGCATTTT. Translation gives CAISEFGGGGQPQHF. The chain carries TRBV10-3 and TRBJ1-5, with D maybe TRBD1 (5 bases). The germline V and J ends were trimmed by 1 base and 7 bases, with 14 bases remaining between them. The CDR3 is 15 residues long. Germline-derived CDR1 and CDR2 are ENHRY and SYGVKD.